A single count supports the clone carrying this T cell receptor (beta chain). Its target is not known. The CDR3 spans 13 residues. Trimming shortened V by 2 bases and J by 7 bases, and 9 bases separated the two germline ends. Germline V CDR1 and CDR2: SGDLS, YYNGEE. Only in-frame clones appear in the TCRdb table, and some are missing; sequencing was by immunoSEQ multiplex PCR. The sample consists of tens of thousands of clones, 88% of them appearing once. This sample is drawn from a study of T cells in localized non-small cell lung cancer. Overall study findings and caveats: Paired adjacent lung recovered a median around 52 of the top 100 tumor clones.

The TCR was taken from a man aged 40 to 75 with stage II lung adenocarcinoma. The J gene is TRBJ1-4, the V gene TRBV9; D uncertain. Sequences were derived from PBMCs, sampled before any cancer treatment. This CDR3 is CASSVSGAEKLFF. CDR3 bases: TGTGCCAGCAGCGTCTCGGGAGCTGAAAAACTGTTTTTT.